This T cell receptor (beta chain) was retrieved from a study of shared clonotypes between healthy human individuals. Worth noting for this clone: What it recognizes is unknown.

Findings and limits, study-wide: The represented genetic and exposure-history diversity was limited by the small number of donors.

In the original analysis: Without quality scores, immunoSEQ junctional reads could not be filtered like full-length reads. The table came from immunoSEQ multiplex PCR; TCRdb's copy has only in-frame clones and leaves some out. That table is the source of V, J and clone size, and D and trimming were worked out from the DNA. The repertoire holds about 1.5 million clones, with around 95% as singletons. The CDR3 totals 15 residues. Trimming cost V 5 bases and J 6 bases; bases outside gene matches: 10. Germline values: CDR1 MDHEN, CDR2 SYDVKM. Sequencing used naive CD4+ T cells sorted from blood. Subset given: CD45RA+ positively selected. This rearrangement joins TRBV28 to TRBJ2-7; TRBD1 agrees at 10 bases. This sequence originates from a man aged 25 to 45 in good health. CDR3 sequence reads: CASSPPGTGDFEQYF. The DNA of the CDR3 is TGTGCCAGCAGTCCACCCGGGACAGGGGACTTCGAGCAGTACTTC.